One TCR beta chain is described in this entry. Authors' analysis steps: Reference gene primers were amplified, and this amplification served to estimate nucleated cell counts. Here immunoSEQ multiplex PCR was the method, and the copy in TCRdb shows in-frame clones only, minus some. The D gene and trimming were derived from the DNA, and the V and J assignments and clone size from that table. The table lists around 440,000 clones, approximately 89% of them singletons. CDR1 is MNHEY, CDR2 SMNVEV, per germline (reference sequence). This CDR3 has 13 amino acids. V was trimmed by 1 base and J by 6 bases, leaving 9 bases between them. These data belong to a study of blood T cell repertoires in COVID-19. Overall study context: The United States, Italy and Spain were the sources of the acute and convalescent COVID-19 samples.

This TCR was sampled from a woman between 45 and 60 years old with COVID-19, enrolled during active disease. The specimen sequenced was peripheral blood. This chain uses TRBV27 with TRBJ1-2; D unclear. CDR3 sequence: CASSLWAGNGYTF. The CDR3, as DNA: TGTGCCAGCAGTTTATGGGCGGGGAATGGCTACACCTTC.